Each of the 17 T cell receptor beta chains below was sequenced from the same sample in a study of blood T cell repertoires in COVID-19. This table comes from immunoSEQ multiplex PCR, and its TCRdb copy is limited to in-frame clones, with some not included. The sample has tens of thousands of clones; roughly 87% are singletons. Source material: peripheral blood. The receptors shown here come from a woman aged 45-65 years with active or convalescent COVID-19.

The chain combines TRBV5-4 with TRBJ2-3, with TRBD2 matching 12 bases. CDR3 length equals 17 residues. Germline loops: CDR1 SGHNT, CDR2 YYREEE (reference sequence). With 4 bases clipped from V and 5 bases from J, the junction kept 11 bases outside the gene matches. DNA of the CDR3: TGTGCCAGCAGCACTAGACCTAGCGGGGGGGCCAGAGATACGCAGTATTTT. It yields the protein CASSTRPSGGARDTQYF. The full variable domain, in which reference TRBV5-4 and TRBJ2-3 provide the parts outside the CDR3, is ETGVTQSPTHLIKTRGQQVTLRCSSQSGHNTVSWYQQALGQGPQFIFQYYREEENGRGNFPPRFSGLQFPNYSSELNVNALELDDSALYLCASSTRPSGGARDTQYFGPGTRLTVL.

The chain has TRBV9 and TRBJ2-1; 9 positions agree with TRBD1. In germline, CDR1 is SGDLS, CDR2 YYNGEE. V lost 3 bases to trimming and J lost 7 bases; unmatched junction nucleotides: 8. The CDR3 has 15 amino acids. CDR3 DNA: TGTGCCAGCAGCGCCACGGGACAGGGTAAAAATGAGCAGTTCTTC. The encoded protein is CASSATGQGKNEQFF.

The chain joins TRBV18 to TRBJ1-5, with 11 bases aligning to TRBD1. The V gene's germline CDR1 is KGHSH and CDR2 LQKENI. The CDR3 is 15 residues long. J lost 6 bases, V lost 2 bases, and 3 bases had no gene match. The CDR3, as DNA: TGTGCCAGCTCACCAGGGACAGGGGGTCTTCAGCCCCAGCATTTT. Translating it yields CASSPGTGGLQPQHF.

The CDR3 nucleotides read TGTGCCAGCAGCTTGGCCCCGGGAAACACCATATATTTT. It translates to CASSLAPGNTIYF. The chain is built from TRBV5-6 and TRBJ1-3; D gene ambiguous. CDR3 size: 13 residues. CDR1 SGHDT and CDR2 YYEEEE come from the germline V gene. Trimming left V 0 bases short and J 4 bases short, with 5 bases between.

The chain couples TRBV27 to TRBJ2-2, with 9 nucleotides matching TRBD2. Germline CDR1 reads MNHEY; CDR2 reads SMNVEV (reference sequence). With V trimmed by 5 bases and J by 6 bases, 7 bases remained unmatched. This CDR3 region has 15 residues. CDR3 amino acids: CASSPLAGAPGELFF. In DNA form, the CDR3 reads TGTGCCAGCAGTCCTTTAGCGGGGGCCCCCGGGGAGCTGTTTTTT.

This clone was recorded a few times. The V call is TRBV19, the J call TRBJ2-7; TRBD1 might be the D (5 bases). The CDR3 is 12 residues long. The germline V and J ends were trimmed by 8 bases and 0 bases, with 8 bases remaining between them. Germline V gene data show CDR1 as LNHDA and CDR2 as SQIVND (reference sequence). In nucleotides, the CDR3 is TGTGCCAGTGGAAGGGGCTCCTACGAGCAGTACTTC. This gives the protein CASGRGSYEQYF.

The gene calls are TRBV6-6 and TRBJ2-1, with D unresolved. CDR1 is MNHNY, CDR2 SVGAGI, per germline (reference sequence). V lost 4 bases to trimming and J lost 6 bases, with 7 bases between them. There are 12 residues in the CDR3. Written as DNA, the CDR3 is TGTGCCAGCAGTTCCTACCGCAATGAGCAGTTCTTC. This sequence encodes CASSSYRNEQFF.

The chain is built from TRBV19 and TRBJ2-7; 9 bases fit TRBD2. CDR3 length: 14 amino acids. The germline V gene encodes CDR1 LNHDA and CDR2 SQIVND (reference sequence). V trimming: 5 bases; J trimming: 4 bases; junction bases outside the gene matches: 6. CDR3 region: CASSELAGEYEQYF. The DNA of the CDR3 is TGTGCCAGTAGTGAGTTAGCGGGGGAGTACGAGCAGTACTTC.

The chain has TRBV29-1 and TRBJ1-1, with 8 bases aligning to TRBD1. Germline loops: CDR1 SQVTM, CDR2 ANQGSEA. The J segment lost 8 bases and the V segment lost 7 bases, leaving 12 bases of the junction unmatched. This CDR3 is 13 amino acids long. CDR3 sequence: CSAYLGQGFEAFF. CDR3 in DNA: TGCAGCGCCTACCTAGGACAGGGCTTCGAAGCTTTCTTT.

The chain recombines TRBV20-1 with TRBJ1-2, with TRBD1 as a possible D gene (6 bases). Germline CDR1 reads DFQATT; CDR2 reads SNEGSKA (reference sequence). The CDR3 has 11 residues. Trimming removed 6 bases at V and 7 bases at J, with 12 bases between. The CDR3 nucleotides are TGCAGTGCCACCACAGGGAGTGGCTACACCTTC. Its translation is CSATTGSGYTF.

The chain has TRBV5-4 and TRBJ2-5; 7 bases align to TRBD2. Per the germline V gene, CDR1 is SGHNT and CDR2 is YYREEE (reference sequence). The CDR3 loop spans 15 amino acids. The J segment lost 4 bases and the V segment lost 0 bases, leaving 6 bases of the junction unmatched. The DNA of the CDR3 is TGTGCCAGCAGCTTGGCCGGGAGGTTCCCAGAGACCCAGTACTTC. Translation: CASSLAGRFPETQYF. Using reference TRBV5-4 and TRBJ2-5 for the parts outside the CDR3, the full variable domain is ETGVTQSPTHLIKTRGQQVTLRCSSQSGHNTVSWYQQALGQGPQFIFQYYREEENGRGNFPPRFSGLQFPNYSSELNVNALELDDSALYLCASSLAGRFPETQYFGPGTRLLVL.

The chain employs TRBV7-2 and TRBJ2-7, with 8 positions matching TRBD2. This CDR3 comprises 13 residues. The junction had 4 bases not matched to a gene; V was cut back by 6 bases and J by 3 bases. Germline CDR1 is SGHTA and CDR2 is FQGNSA. DNA of the CDR3: TGTGCCAGCAGACTTAGCGGGGACTACGAGCAGTACTTC. Its protein is CASRLSGDYEQYF.

A single count supports this clone. This chain uses TRBV27 with TRBJ1-5; 7 bases line up with TRBD1. The CDR3 has 13 residues. V lost 6 bases and J lost 5; bases outside the gene matches: 4. The germline CDR1 and CDR2 sequences are MNHEY and SMNVEV (reference sequence). The CDR3 sequence is CASRDRRYQPQHF. The CDR3 DNA sequence: TGTGCCAGCAGGGACAGGCGGTATCAGCCCCAGCATTTT.

The CDR3 loop is CASSLRSEGGELFF. The CDR3 DNA follows: TGTGCCAGCAGCCTCCGATCGGAGGGCGGGGAGCTGTTTTTT. The chain recombines TRBV3-1 (or the pseudogene TRBV3-2) with TRBJ2-2; a possible D gene is TRBD2 (6 bases). The CDR3 loop spans 14 amino acids. The V end was cut by 4 bases, the J end by 7 bases, with 13 bases between. CDR1 is LGHDT, CDR2 YNNKEL, per germline (reference sequence).

This chain links TRBV7-2 with TRBJ2-7; no reliable D call. Trimming left V 4 bases short and J 0 bases short, with 10 bases between. The CDR3 has 14 residues. The germline V gene has CDR1 SGHTA and CDR2 FQGNSA. CDR3 nucleotide sequence: TGTGCCAGCAGCTCACGCGGAAGCTCCTACGAGCAGTACTTC. The encoded protein is CASSSRGSSYEQYF.

The chain couples TRBV10-3 to TRBJ2-3; no reliable D call. Per germline, CDR1 ENHRY and CDR2 SYGVKD. The V and J ends lost 5 bases and 2 bases respectively, with 11 bases between them. This CDR3 has 14 residues. The chain's CDR3 is CAISTYLVTDTQYF. CDR3 DNA sequence: TGTGCCATCAGTACTTACCTCGTCACAGATACGCAGTATTTT.

The V call is TRBV6-5, the J call TRBJ1-1, with a weak D call TRBD1 (6 bases). In germline, CDR1 is MNHEY, CDR2 SVGAGI. CDR3 size: 15 residues. Trimming cost V 2 bases and J 6 bases, with 16 bases left between them. CDR3 sequence reads: CASSYTGGVKAEAFF. As DNA, the CDR3 is TGTGCCAGCAGTTACACGGGGGGCGTGAAGGCTGAAGCTTTCTTT.